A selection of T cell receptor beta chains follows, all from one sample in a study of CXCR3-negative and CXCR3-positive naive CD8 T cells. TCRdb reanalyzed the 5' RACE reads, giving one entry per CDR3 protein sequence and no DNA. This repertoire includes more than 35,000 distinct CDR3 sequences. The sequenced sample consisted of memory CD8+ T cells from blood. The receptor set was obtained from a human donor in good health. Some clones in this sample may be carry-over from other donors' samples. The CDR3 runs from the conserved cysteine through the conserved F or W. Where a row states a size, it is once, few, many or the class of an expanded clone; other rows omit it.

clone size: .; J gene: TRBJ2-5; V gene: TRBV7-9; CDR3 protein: CASSLDDEETQYF
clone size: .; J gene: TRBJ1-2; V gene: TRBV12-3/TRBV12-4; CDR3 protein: CASRGQDYGYTF
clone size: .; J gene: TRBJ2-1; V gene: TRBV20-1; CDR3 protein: CSAGLLQGSYNEQFF
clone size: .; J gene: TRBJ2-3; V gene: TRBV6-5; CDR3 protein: CASSTGTTSTDTQYF
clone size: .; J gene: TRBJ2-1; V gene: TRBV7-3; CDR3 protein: CASSFMGLSGPNEQFF
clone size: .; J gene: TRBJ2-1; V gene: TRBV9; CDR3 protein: CASSVSGSSYNEQFF
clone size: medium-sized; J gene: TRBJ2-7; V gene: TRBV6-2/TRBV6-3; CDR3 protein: CASSFGTDSYEQYF
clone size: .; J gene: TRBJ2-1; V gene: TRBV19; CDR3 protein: CASSISGWVYNEQFF
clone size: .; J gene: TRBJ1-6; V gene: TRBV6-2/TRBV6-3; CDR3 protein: CAGSGTENSPLHF
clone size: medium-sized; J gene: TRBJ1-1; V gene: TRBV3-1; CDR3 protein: CASSQANDRSWHTEAFF
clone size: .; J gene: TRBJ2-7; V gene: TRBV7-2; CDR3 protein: CASSLGGTGGSYEQYF
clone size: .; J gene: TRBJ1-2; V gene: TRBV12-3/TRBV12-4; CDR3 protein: CASSGTGTFYGYTF
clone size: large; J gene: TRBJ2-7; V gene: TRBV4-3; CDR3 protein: CASSQERGDSSYEQYF
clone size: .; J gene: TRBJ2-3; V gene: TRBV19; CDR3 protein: CASSIQGISTDTQYF
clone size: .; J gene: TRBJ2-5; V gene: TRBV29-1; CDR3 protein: CSVELQGQPQETQYF
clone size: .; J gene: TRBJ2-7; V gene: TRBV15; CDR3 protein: CATSRGDRGAPYEQYF
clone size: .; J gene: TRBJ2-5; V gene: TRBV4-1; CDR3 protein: CASSQGGSGWTQYF
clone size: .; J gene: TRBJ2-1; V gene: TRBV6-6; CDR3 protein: CASSSHSSGGEQFF
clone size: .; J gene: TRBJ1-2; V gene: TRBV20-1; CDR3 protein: CSARVGDLDYGYTF
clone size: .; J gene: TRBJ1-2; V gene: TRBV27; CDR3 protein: CASSVLYRGSANYGYTF
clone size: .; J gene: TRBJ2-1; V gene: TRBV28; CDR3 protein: CASSPRSWDRPELSYNEQFF
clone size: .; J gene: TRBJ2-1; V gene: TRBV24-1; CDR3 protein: CATSVTSGYNEQFF
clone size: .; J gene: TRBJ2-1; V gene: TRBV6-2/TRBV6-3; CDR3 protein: CASSYSPANEQFF
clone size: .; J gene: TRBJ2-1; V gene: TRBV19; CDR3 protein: CASSIRVYNEQFF
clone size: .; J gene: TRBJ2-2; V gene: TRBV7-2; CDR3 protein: CASSSGPGLAGTGELFF
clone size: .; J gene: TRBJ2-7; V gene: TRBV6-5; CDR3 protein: CASTPLRDGLYEQYF
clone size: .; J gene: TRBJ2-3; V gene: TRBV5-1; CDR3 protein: CASSYGTGTPDTQYF
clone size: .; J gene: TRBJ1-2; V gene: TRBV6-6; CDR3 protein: CASSYLGRSGYGYTF
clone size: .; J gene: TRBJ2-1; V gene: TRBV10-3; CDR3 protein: CAISAGPDSDEQFF
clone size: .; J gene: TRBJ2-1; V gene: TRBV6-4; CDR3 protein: CASSETGNNEQFF
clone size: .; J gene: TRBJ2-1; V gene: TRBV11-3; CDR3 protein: CASSRGLAGHNEQFF
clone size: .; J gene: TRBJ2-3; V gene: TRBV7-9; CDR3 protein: CASSLKDGSTDTQYF
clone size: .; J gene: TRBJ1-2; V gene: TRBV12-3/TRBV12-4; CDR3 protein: CASKTRNYGYTF
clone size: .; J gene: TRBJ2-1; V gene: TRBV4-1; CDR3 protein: CASSDRQGDYNEQFF
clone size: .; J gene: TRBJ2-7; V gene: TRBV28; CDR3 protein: CASSFRDGSYEQYF
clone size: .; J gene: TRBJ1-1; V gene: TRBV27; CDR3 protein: CASRLTGGRTEAFF
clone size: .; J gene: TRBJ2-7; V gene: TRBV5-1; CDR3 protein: CASSLGQGASSYEQYF
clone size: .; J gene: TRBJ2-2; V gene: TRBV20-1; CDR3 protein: CSANHRDRQNTGELFF
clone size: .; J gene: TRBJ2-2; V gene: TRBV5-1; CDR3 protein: CASSLLWDDVVGVPGELFF
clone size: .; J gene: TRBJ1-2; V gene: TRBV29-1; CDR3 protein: CSVETDPRTGVVYTF
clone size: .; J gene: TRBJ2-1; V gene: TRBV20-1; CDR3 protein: CSARGLNEQFF
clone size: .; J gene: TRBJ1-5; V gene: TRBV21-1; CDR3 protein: CASSNQGSSNQPQHF
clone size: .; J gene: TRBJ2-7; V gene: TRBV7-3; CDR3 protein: CASSLGRTGQFYEQYF
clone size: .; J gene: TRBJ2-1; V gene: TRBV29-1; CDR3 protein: CSARAWDRVYNEQFF
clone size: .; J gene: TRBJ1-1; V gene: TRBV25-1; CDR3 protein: CASSEGRMEAFF
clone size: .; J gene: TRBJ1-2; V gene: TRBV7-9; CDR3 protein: CASSSWGVTGIERYTF
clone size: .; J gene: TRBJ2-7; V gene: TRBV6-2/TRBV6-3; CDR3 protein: CASSYSDRTYEQYF
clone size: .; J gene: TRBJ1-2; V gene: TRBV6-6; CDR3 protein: CASRVPGQVRPYGYTF
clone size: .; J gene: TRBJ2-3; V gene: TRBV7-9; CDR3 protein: CASSRETDTQYF
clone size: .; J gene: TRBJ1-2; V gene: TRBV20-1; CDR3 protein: CSASDTGPGYTF
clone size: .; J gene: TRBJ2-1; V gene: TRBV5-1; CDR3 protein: CASSLAWGRAGNEQFF
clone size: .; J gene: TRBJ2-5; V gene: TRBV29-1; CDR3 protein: CSVEGLAGVQETQYF
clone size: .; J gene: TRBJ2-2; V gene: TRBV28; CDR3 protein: CASRGGSGSTGELFF
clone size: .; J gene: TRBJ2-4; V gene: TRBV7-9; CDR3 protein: CASSPTRALAKNIQYF
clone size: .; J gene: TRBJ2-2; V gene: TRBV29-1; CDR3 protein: CSVEDVSGRRAGELFF
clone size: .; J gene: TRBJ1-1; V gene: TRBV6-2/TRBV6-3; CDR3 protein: CASSYSGEVTEAFF
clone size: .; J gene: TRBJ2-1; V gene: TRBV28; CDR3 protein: CASSSLPETQYF